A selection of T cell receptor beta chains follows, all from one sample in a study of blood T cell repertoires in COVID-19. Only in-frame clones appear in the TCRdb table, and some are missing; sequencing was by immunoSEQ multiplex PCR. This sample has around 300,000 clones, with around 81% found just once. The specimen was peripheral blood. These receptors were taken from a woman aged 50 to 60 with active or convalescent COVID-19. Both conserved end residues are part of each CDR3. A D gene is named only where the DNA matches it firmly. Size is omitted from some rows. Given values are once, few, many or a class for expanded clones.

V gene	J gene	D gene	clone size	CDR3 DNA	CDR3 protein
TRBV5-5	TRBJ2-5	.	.	TGTGCCAGCAGCTTATTGGGGCCCCCCCAAGAGACCCAGTACTTC	CASSLLGPPQETQYF
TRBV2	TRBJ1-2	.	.	TGTGCCAGCGGGGCGACCACTAACTATGGCTACACCTTC	CASGATTNYGYTF
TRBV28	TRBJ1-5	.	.	TGTGCCAGCACCCTCGGGGGGGCGGGCAATCAGCCCCAGCATTTT	CASTLGGAGNQPQHF
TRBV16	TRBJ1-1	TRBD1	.	TGTGCCAGCAGCCAATCCACAGGGGACAATGAAGCTTTTTTT	CASSQSTGDNEAFF
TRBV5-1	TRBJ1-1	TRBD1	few	TGCGCCAGCAGCTTCCGGCAGGGGGCCCCTGAAGCTTTCTTT	CASSFRQGAPEAFF
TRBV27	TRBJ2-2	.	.	TGTGCCAGCAGTTTATCTGGGCCCGGGGAGCTGTTTTTT	CASSLSGPGELFF
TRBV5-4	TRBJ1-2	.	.	TGTGCCAGCAGCTTGTCAGAAAACTATGGCTACACCTTC	CASSLSENYGYTF
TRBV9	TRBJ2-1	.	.	TGTGCCAGCAGCCCCCCGGGTGGGAGCTCCTACAATGAGCAGTTCTTC	CASSPPGGSSYNEQFF
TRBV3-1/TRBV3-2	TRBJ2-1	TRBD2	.	TGTGCCAGCAGCTACATAGCGGGAGGGCCAGGTGAGCAGTTCTTC	CASSYIAGGPGEQFF
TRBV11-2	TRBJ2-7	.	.	TGTGCCAGCAGCTTGGGCCCGGGACTCTCCTACGAGCAGTACTTC	CASSLGPGLSYEQYF
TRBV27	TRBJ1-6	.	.	TGTGCCAGCCGAGGGCCGTATTCACCCCTCCACTTT	CASRGPYSPLHF
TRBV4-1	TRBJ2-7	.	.	TGCGCCAGCAGCCAGTTGGGGGCTAGCGGCACCTACGAGCAGTACTTC	CASSQLGASGTYEQYF
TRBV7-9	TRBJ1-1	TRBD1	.	TGTGCCAGCAGCCCCAGACAGGGTGGTGGCACTGAAGCTTTCTTT	CASSPRQGGGTEAFF
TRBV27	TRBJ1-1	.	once	TGTGCCAGCAGTGTGACACGCCCCGGTACTGAAGCTTTCTTT	CASSVTRPGTEAFF
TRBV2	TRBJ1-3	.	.	TGTGCCAGCTCGTCTGCTATTTGGGGAAACACCATATATTTT	CASSSAIWGNTIYF
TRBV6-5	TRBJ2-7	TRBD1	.	TGTGCCAGCAGTTACTCTGGGGGACAGACAGCCTACGAGCAGTACTTC	CASSYSGGQTAYEQYF
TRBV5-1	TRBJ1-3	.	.	TGCGCCAGCAGCTTGGGGGCAAGAGGAAACACCATATATTTT	CASSLGARGNTIYF
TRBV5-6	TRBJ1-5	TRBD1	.	TGTGCCAGCAGCTCCGATGCAGGGGGCTCTGGGCAGCCCCAGCATTTT	CASSSDAGGSGQPQHF
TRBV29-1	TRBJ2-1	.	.	TGCAGCGCCGACGGGTACAATGAGCAGTTCTTC	CSADGYNEQFF
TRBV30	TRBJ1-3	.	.	TGTGCCTGGGGACAGGGAAACACCATATATTTT	CAWGQGNTIYF
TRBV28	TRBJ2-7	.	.	TGTGCCAGCAGTTTCCCCCCCCTAGGAGTGACTTCCTACGAGCAGTACTTC	CASSFPPLGVTSYEQYF
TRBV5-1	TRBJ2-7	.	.	TGCGCCAGCAGCTTCTTCATAGACGGAACCGGGGAGCAGTACTTC	CASSFFIDGTGEQYF
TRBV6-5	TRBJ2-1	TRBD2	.	TGTGCCAGCAGCCCGCCGCTAGCGGGAGCCAATGAGCAGTTCTTC	CASSPPLAGANEQFF
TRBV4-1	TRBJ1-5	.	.	TGCGCCAGCAGCCAAGTTATGTCGGTTAGCAATCAGCCCCAGCATTTT	CASSQVMSVSNQPQHF
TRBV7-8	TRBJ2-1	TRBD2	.	TGTGCCAGCAGCTTAGGACTAGCGGGAGATGGGAATGAGCAGTTCTTC	CASSLGLAGDGNEQFF
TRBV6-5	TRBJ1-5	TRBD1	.	TGTGCCAGCAGGGGATCGACAGGGGTGGCCCAGCATTTT	CASRGSTGVAQHF
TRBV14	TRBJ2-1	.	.	TGTGCCAGCAGCTATGGGACTTTCTACAATGAGCAGTTCTTC	CASSYGTFYNEQFF
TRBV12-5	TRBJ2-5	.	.	TGTGCTAGTGGTTCCAGTCCCAGGGGAGGGCAAGAGACCCAGTACTTC	CASGSSPRGGQETQYF
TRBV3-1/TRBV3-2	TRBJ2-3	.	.	TGTGCCAGCAGCAACACCCCGGAGACAGATACGCAGTATTTT	CASSNTPETDTQYF
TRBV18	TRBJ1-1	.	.	TGTGCCAGCTCACCCGCGGGGGGACATCGGAACACTGAAGCTTTCTTT	CASSPAGGHRNTEAFF
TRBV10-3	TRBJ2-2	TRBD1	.	TGTGCCATCAGTGATTGGACAGGGGGCCCCGGGGAGCTGTTTTTT	CAISDWTGGPGELFF
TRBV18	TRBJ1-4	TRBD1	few	TGTGCCAGCTCACCGCGGACAGGGGGCCTGCTCGGAACTAATGAAAAACTGTTTTTT	CASSPRTGGLLGTNEKLFF
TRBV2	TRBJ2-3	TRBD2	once	TGTGCCAGCAGTGAAAACGGGAGGGCCCTGGCAGATACGCAGTATTTT	CASSENGRALADTQYF
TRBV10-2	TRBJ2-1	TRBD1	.	TGCGCCAGCAAAGGGGGCCCCTACAATGAGCAGTTCTTC	CASKGGPYNEQFF
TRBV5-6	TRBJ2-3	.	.	TGTGCCAGCAGCTTTGGGGGGAAAGAAGATACGCAGTATTTT	CASSFGGKEDTQYF
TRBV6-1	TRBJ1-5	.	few	TGTGCCAGCAGTGAAGGGGAGGGGGCCCAGCATTTT	CASSEGEGAQHF
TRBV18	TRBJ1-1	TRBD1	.	TGTGCCAGCTCACCAGGACAGGGGAACACTGAAGCTTTCTTT	CASSPGQGNTEAFF
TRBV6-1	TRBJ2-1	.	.	TGTGCCAGCAGACACCCACGGAGGGGCCATGAGCAGTTCTTC	CASRHPRRGHEQFF
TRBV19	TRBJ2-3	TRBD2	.	TGTGCCAGTAGTTTGTCTAGCGGGACAGATACGCAGTATTTT	CASSLSSGTDTQYF
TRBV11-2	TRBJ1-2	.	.	TGTGCCAGCAGCCCGTTATATGGCTACACCTTC	CASSPLYGYTF
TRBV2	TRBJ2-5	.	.	TGTGCCTCACTGGAAAGAACAGGGCTAGAGACCCAGTACTTC	CASLERTGLETQYF
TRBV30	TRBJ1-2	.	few	TGTGCCTGGAGTCAAAGACAGGTCTATGGCTACACCTTC	CAWSQRQVYGYTF
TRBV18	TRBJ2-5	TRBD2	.	TGTGCCAGCTCACGGGAGGGCCACGAGACCCAGTACTTC	CASSREGHETQYF
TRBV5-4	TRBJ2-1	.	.	TGTGCCAGCAGATACAGCGGGTCCTCCTACAATGAGCAGTTCTTC	CASRYSGSSYNEQFF
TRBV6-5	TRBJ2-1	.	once	TGTGCCAGCAGGGAGCGGAGAGCAAGAGGGGAGCAGTTCTTC	CASRERRARGEQFF
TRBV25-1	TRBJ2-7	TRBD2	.	TGTGCCAGCAGTTCCTCCCTAGCGGGTCTGGACGAGCAGTACTTC	CASSSSLAGLDEQYF
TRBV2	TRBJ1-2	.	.	TGTGCCAGCACTTCCAGGGGTTCATATGGCTACACCTTC	CASTSRGSYGYTF
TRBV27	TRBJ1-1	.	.	TGTGCCAGCAGACTAATACAGGCACGCGCTGAAGCTTTCTTT	CASRLIQARAEAFF
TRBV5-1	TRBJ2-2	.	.	TGCGCCAGCAGCGGGAGCGACACCGGGGAGCTGTTTTTT	CASSGSDTGELFF
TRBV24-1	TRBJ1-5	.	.	TGTGCCACCATCCGACCGGGGGGTAGCAATCAGCCCCAGCATTTT	CATIRPGGSNQPQHF
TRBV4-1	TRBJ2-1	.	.	TGCGCCAGCAGCCCGAGCGCCAGGACTTTCGGAGAGCAGTTCTTC	CASSPSARTFGEQFF
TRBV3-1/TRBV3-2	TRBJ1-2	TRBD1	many	TGTGCCAGCAGCCACACTTATACCAGGGGGCGGCGAGGCTATGGCTACACCTTC	CASSHTYTRGRRGYGYTF
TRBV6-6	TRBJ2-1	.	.	TGTGCCAGCAGTTTAGCGATTTCCTACAATGAGCAGTTCTTC	CASSLAISYNEQFF
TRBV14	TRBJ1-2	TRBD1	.	TGTGCCAGCAGCCAAGGGACAGGCTATGGCTACACCTTC	CASSQGTGYGYTF